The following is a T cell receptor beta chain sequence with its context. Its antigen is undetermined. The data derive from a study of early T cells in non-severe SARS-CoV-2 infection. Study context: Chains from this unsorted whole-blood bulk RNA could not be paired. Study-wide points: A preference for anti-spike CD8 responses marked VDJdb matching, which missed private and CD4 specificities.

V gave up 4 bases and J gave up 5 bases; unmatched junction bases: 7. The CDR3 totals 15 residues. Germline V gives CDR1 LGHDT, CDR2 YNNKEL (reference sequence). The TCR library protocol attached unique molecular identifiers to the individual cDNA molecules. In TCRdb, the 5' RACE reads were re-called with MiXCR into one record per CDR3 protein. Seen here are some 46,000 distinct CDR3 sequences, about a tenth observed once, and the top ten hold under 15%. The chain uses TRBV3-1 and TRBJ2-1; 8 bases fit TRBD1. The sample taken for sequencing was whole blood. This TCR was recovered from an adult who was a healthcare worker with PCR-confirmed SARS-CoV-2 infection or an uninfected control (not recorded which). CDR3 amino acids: CASSRRQGRNNEQFF. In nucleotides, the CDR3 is TGTGCCAGCAGCCGAAGACAGGGGAGGAACAATGAGCAGTTCTTC.